One and the same sample provided the 16 T cell receptor beta chains below, sequenced in a study of T cell repertoires in cytomegalovirus infection. TCRdb re-called the reads with MiXCR, one entry per CDR3 protein. Among about 830,000 distinct CDR3 sequences listed, less than 35% were seen once. These receptors lack a known antigen. The source material was cultured CD8+ T cells from PBMCs, sampled from culture after CMV antigen stimulation. Receptors originate from a human donor in good health (CMV status not recorded). Some clones in this sample may be carry-over from other donors' samples.

This chain connects TRBV12-3 or TRBV12-4 to TRBJ1-5, with D uncertain. V was cut by 0 bases and J by 3 bases, with 9 bases left in between. The CDR3 extends over 15 amino acids. DNA for the CDR3: TGTGCCAGCAGTTTAGCGCAAGTCTACAATCAGCCCCAGCATTTT. Its translation is CASSLAQVYNQPQHF.

As to this clonotype: A much larger clone lies a single base off, so this may be a read error. The chain couples TRBV2 to TRBJ1-4; tentatively, D is TRBD1 (5 bases). The CDR3 is 18 residues long. CDR1 is SNHLY, CDR2 FYNNEI, per germline. The V gene lost 3 bases and the J gene lost 6 bases, with 23 bases spanning the gap. The DNA for the CDR3 is TGTGCCAGCAGTGACCCCGGGGGGGGGTCGGAGCAGCATGAAAAACTGTTTTTT. Its translation is CASSDPGGGSEQHEKLFF.

This clonotype was seen more than once but under ten times. The chain combines TRBV4-1 with TRBJ2-1; 8 nucleotides agree with TRBD2. CDR3 length: 16 residues. CDR1 and CDR2 from the germline V gene are MGHRA and YSYEKL. V gave up 3 bases and J gave up 5 bases; unmatched junction bases: 9. The CDR3 coding sequence is TGCGCCAGCAGCCAGGGCGCAGCGGGGGTGGACAATGAGCAGTTCTTC. Protein sequence: CASSQGAAGVDNEQFF.

This clonotype has just a few counts. The chain combines TRBV6-1 with TRBJ1-1; a possible D gene is TRBD1 (5 bases). CDR3 length: 16 amino acids. From germline, CDR1 is MNHNS and CDR2 SASEGT. Trimming removed 5 bases from V and 1 base from J, with 17 bases in between. Here the CDR3 reads CASSHIRGGRNTEAFF. CDR3 nucleotides: TGTGCCAGCAGTCACATACGGGGGGGACGGAACACTGAAGCTTTCTTT.

This clonotype occurred a few times. The V and J genes are TRBV6-1 and TRBJ1-1; D not resolved. Deletions cut 9 bases from V and 1 base from J, with 12 bases between. The CDR3 totals 13 residues. Germline V lookup: CDR1 MNHNS, CDR2 SASEGT. In DNA form, the CDR3 reads TGTGCCAGTCCAATCGGGGAGAACACTGAAGCTTTCTTT. It translates to CASPIGENTEAFF.

The chain carries TRBV28 and TRBJ2-7; D is perhaps TRBD1 (5 bases). The CDR3 consists of 15 residues. Germline CDR1 and CDR2: MDHEN and SYDVKM. V dropped 3 bases and J dropped 0 bases, with 12 bases sitting between them. CDR3 coding DNA: TGTGCCAGCAGTTTCGACAGACAACCCTCCTACGAGCAGTACGTC. Translation gives CASSFDRQPSYEQYV.

V is TRBV9 and J is TRBJ2-1; 9 bases line up with TRBD1. V lost 4 bases, J lost 0 bases, and 5 bases stayed unmatched. The CDR3 contains 16 residues. Per the germline V gene, CDR1 is SGDLS and CDR2 is YYNGEE. CDR3 loop: CASSPKGQGSYNEQFF. The CDR3 DNA follows: TGTGCCAGCAGCCCAAAGGGACAGGGCTCCTACAATGAGCAGTTCTTC.

The chain joins TRBV6-5 to TRBJ2-5, with D unclear. Germline CDR1 MNHEY, CDR2 SVGAGI. This CDR3 has 13 residues. V gave up 3 bases and J gave up 3 bases, with 8 bases separating them. This chain's CDR3 is CASSYWFKETQYF. CDR3 in DNA: TGTGCCAGCAGTTATTGGTTCAAAGAGACCCAGTACTTC.

This clonotype was detected ten times or more. The CDR3 nucleotides are TGTGCCAGCAGCCTGGAGTACGAGCAGTACTTC. Translated: CASSLEYEQYF. The chain is built from TRBV7-9 and TRBJ2-7; D gene uncertain. V lost 5 bases and J lost 4, with 6 bases in between. The V gene's germline CDR1 is SEHNR and CDR2 FQNEAQ (reference sequence). CDR3 size: 11 residues.

About this clonotype: A much larger clone lies one base from this, so it may be a read error. The chain employs TRBV7-2 and TRBJ1-1; D not certain. The CDR3 consists of 14 residues. V gave up 3 bases and J gave up 4 bases, with 12 bases separating them. Per the germline V gene, CDR1 is SGHTA and CDR2 is FQGNSA. The CDR3 sequence is CASSFCRRATEAFF. Written as DNA, the CDR3 is TGTGCCAGCAGCTTCTGCCGGCGGGCCACTGAAGCTTTCTTT. Filled out from reference TRBV7-2 and TRBJ1-1, the complete variable domain reads GAGVSQSPSNKVTEKGKDVELRCDPISGHTALYWYRQSLGQGLEFLIYFQGNSAPDKSGLPSDRFSAERTGGSVSTLTIQRTQQEDSAVYLCASSFCRRATEAFFGQGTRLTVV.

The chain links TRBV6-1 to TRBJ1-1; D possibly corresponds to TRBD1 (5 bases). The CDR3 spans 15 residues. Trimming removed 7 bases from V and 2 bases from J, with 17 bases in between. Germline V gives CDR1 MNHNS, CDR2 SASEGT. The CDR3 sequence: CASTSLRQPNTEAFF. DNA for the CDR3: TGTGCCAGCACTTCCTTGAGACAGCCTAACACTGAAGCTTTCTTT.

This clonotype was counted only a few times. This chain uses TRBV14 with TRBJ2-1; the match to TRBD2 covers 7 bases. Germline lookup yields CDR1 SGHDN and CDR2 FVKESK. The CDR3 consists of 14 residues. V shed 8 bases and J 10 bases; nucleotides not matched to a gene: 14. The CDR3 nucleotides are TGTGCCAGCGGCCGGGACTACGGCGGGCGGGAGCAGTTCTTC. It encodes CASGRDYGGREQFF.

The V gene is TRBV7-9, the J gene TRBJ1-2; D is perhaps TRBD1 (5 bases). V lost 4 bases, J lost 0 bases, and 18 bases lay in between. CDR1 SEHNR and CDR2 FQNEAQ come from the germline V gene (reference sequence). This CDR3 comprises 17 residues. DNA of the CDR3: TGTGCCAGCAGCTCCCTCACCCCGGGACCTCCTAACTATGGCTACACCTTC. This encodes CASSSLTPGPPNYGYTF.

This clonotype was seen a handful of times. This chain links TRBV7-9 with TRBJ2-3; 8 bases agree with TRBD1. The CDR3 runs to 17 residues. Germline V CDR1 and CDR2: SEHNR, FQNEAQ (reference sequence). Losses at the gene ends were 4 bases for V and 2 bases for J; bases not matched to a gene: 11. The CDR3 nucleotides read TGTGCCAGCAGCTCGATCAGGACAGGGACCGCCACAGATACGCAGTATTTT. Translated, it gives CASSSIRTGTATDTQYF.

The CDR3 sequence is CASSQAKGLARRETQYF. The CDR3 region has the DNA TGTGCCAGCAGCCAAGCAAAGGGACTAGCGCGTCGGGAGACCCAGTACTTC. This chain connects TRBV14 to TRBJ2-5; TRBD2 agrees at 10 bases. Germline V gene lookup returns CDR1 SGHDN and CDR2 FVKESK. The V and J ends lost 1 base and 5 bases, in that order; junction bases with no gene match: 10. The CDR3 has 17 residues. The whole variable domain, filled in from reference TRBV14 and TRBJ2-5, reads EAGVTQFPSHSVIEKGQTVTLRCDPISGHDNLYWYRRVMGKEIKFLLHFVKESKQDESGMPNNRFLAERTGGTYSTLKVQPAELEDSGVYFCASSQAKGLARRETQYFGPGTRLLVL.

A word on this clonotype: Relative to the germline gene, one junction end is altered; a read error may explain this. V usage is TRBV7-4 and J usage is TRBJ1-1; D call uncertain. In germline, CDR1 is SGHVT, CDR2 SQSDAQ. This CDR3 has 12 residues. CDR3 nucleotides: TGTGCCAGCAGCTTAGCAGGGCCTGAAGCTTACTTT. Amino acid sequence: CASSLAGPEAYF.